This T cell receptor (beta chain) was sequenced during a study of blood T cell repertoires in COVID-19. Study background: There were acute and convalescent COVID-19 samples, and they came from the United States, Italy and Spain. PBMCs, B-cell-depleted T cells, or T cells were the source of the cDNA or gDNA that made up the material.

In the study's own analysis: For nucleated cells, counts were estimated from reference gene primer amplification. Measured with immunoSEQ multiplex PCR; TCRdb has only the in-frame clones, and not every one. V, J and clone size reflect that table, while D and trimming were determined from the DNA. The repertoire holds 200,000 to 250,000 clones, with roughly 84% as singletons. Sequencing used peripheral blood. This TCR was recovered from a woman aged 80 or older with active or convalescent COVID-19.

The CDR3, as DNA: TGTGCCATCAGTGAGGGCCAGGGCTTCACAGATACGCAGTATTTT. This sequence encodes CAISEGQGFTDTQYF. The V gene is TRBV10-3, the J gene TRBJ2-3; possibly TRBD1 for D (5 bases). CDR1 is ENHRY and CDR2 is SYGVKD in the germline V gene. The CDR3 is 15 amino acids. The ends were cut back, 2 bases at V and 2 bases at J, with 11 bases in the middle.